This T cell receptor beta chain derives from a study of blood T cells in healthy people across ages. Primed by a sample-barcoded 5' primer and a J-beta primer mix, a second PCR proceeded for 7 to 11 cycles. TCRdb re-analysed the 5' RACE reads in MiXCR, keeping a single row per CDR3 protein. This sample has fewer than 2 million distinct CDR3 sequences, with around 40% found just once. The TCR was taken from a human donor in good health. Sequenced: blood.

The chain's CDR3 is CSVEYRTGTEQYF. The DNA for the CDR3 is TGCAGCGTTGAATACCGGACAGGGACCGAGCAGTACTTC. V usage is TRBV29-1 and J usage is TRBJ2-4; 8 bases are a match to TRBD1. The J call is doubtful: the DNA matches TRBJ2-7 better. The V gene's germline CDR1 is SQVTM and CDR2 ANQGSEA. The CDR3 consists of 13 residues.